A single sample is the source of the 13 T cell receptor beta chains below, sequenced in a study of shared clonotypes between healthy human individuals. Generated by immunoSEQ multiplex PCR, the TCRdb table keeps only in-frame clones and is missing some. The sample carries about 1 million clones, around 74% recorded once. The sequenced sample was memory CD4+ T cells sorted from blood. Subset: CD45RA-negative fraction. The origin of the receptors is a man between 18 and 29 years old in good health.

The chain uses TRBV19 and TRBJ2-1, with D tentatively TRBD1 (5 bases). The length of the CDR3 is 15 residues. V dropped 6 bases and J dropped 0 bases, with 12 bases sitting between them. The germline V gene encodes CDR1 LNHDA and CDR2 SQIVND (reference sequence). In DNA, the CDR3 is TGTGCCAGTAGAGGCAGGGCAAGCTCCTACAATGAGCAGTTCTTC. This translates into CASRGRASSYNEQFF.

This clone was counted once. In nucleotides, the CDR3 is TGTGCCAGCATAGCACCGGGACTAGCGACCAATGAGCAGTTCTTC. Translated: CASIAPGLATNEQFF. The V and J genes are TRBV6-6 and TRBJ2-1; 10 bases match TRBD2. The CDR3 runs 15 residues. Germline V gene lookup returns CDR1 MNHNY and CDR2 SVGAGI (reference sequence). The ends lost 7 bases at V and 6 bases at J; junction bases unmatched: 9.

This chain joins TRBV4-3 and TRBJ2-2; D call uncertain. The V and J ends lost 4 bases and 6 bases respectively, with 15 bases between them. The V gene's germline CDR1 is LGHNA and CDR2 YSLEER. The CDR3 extends over 15 amino acids. The CDR3 DNA is TGCGCCAGCAGCCCCTCTCAGACCACCCCCGGGGAGCTGTTTTTT. Translating it yields CASSPSQTTPGELFF.

This clone was seen many times. The chain combines TRBV9 with TRBJ1-1; 10 nucleotides agree with TRBD1. Trimming took 4 bases from V and 4 from J; bases not matched to a gene: 7. The CDR3 is made up of 15 amino acids. Germline values: CDR1 SGDLS, CDR2 YYNGEE. The CDR3: CASSTSTGGTTEAFF. The CDR3 DNA reads as TGTGCCAGCAGCACGTCGACAGGGGGCACCACTGAAGCTTTCTTT.

This clone was picked up a small number of times. V gene TRBV18 combines with J gene TRBJ1-6; D is ambiguous. V lost 1 base and J 6 bases, leaving 16 bases between the germline ends. Germline V gene data show CDR1 as KGHSH and CDR2 as LQKENI. The CDR3 is made up of 17 amino acids. CDR3 bases: TGTGCCAGCTCACCACTCTCCCCGGACTCGCTTAATTCACCCCTCCACTTT. Protein sequence: CASSPLSPDSLNSPLHF.

The chain joins TRBV6-6 to TRBJ1-3; D call uncertain. Between the trimmed V and J ends, which lost 5 bases and 2 bases, there was a span of 10 bases. The CDR3 totals 14 residues. From germline, CDR1 is MNHNY and CDR2 SVGAGI (reference sequence). CDR3 coding DNA: TGTGCCAGCAGTACCGGGATTCCTGGAAACACCATATATTTT. This sequence encodes CASSTGIPGNTIYF.

The chain combines TRBV7-8 with TRBJ2-7; 8 bases align to TRBD2. CDR1 and CDR2 (germline): SGHVS, FQNEAQ. The V and J ends lost 1 base and 3 bases, in that order; junction bases with no gene match: 8. This CDR3 has 16 amino acids. CDR3 residues: CASSLGPGGGHYEQYF. In DNA form, the CDR3 reads TGTGCCAGCAGCTTAGGTCCCGGCGGGGGGCACTACGAGCAGTACTTC.

The V and J genes are TRBV18 and TRBJ2-1, with 8 bases identical to TRBD2. CDR3 size: 15 residues. V shed 2 bases, J shed 4 bases, and the junction held 4 bases outside the gene matches. Germline CDR1 KGHSH, CDR2 LQKENI. CDR3 protein: CASSPTSGLYNEQFF. The CDR3 DNA sequence: TGTGCCAGCTCACCAACTAGCGGACTATACAATGAGCAGTTCTTC.

A single count supports this clone. CDR3 bases: TGTGCCAGCAGTCCTGTGGGGAAGGAGAGGACTGAAGCTTTCTTT. Amino acid sequence: CASSPVGKERTEAFF. The V call is TRBV2, the J call TRBJ1-1, with D unclear. The CDR3 sequence is 15 residues long. V lost 5 bases and J lost 5, with 18 bases in between. CDR1 is SNHLY and CDR2 is FYNNEI in the germline V gene.

This chain connects TRBV19 to TRBJ2-3; weak D call: TRBD2 (6 bases). The CDR3 contains 17 residues. The V and J ends lost 5 bases and 1 base respectively, with 19 bases between them. The germline V gene has CDR1 LNHDA and CDR2 SQIVND (reference sequence). The CDR3 sequence is CASSVAATHGGTDTQYF. Written as DNA, the CDR3 is TGTGCCAGTAGTGTAGCGGCCACGCACGGGGGCACAGATACGCAGTATTTT.

Concerning this clone itself: The sample has other DNA sequences that encode this CDR3 too. The chain carries TRBV20-1 and TRBJ2-7; D is ambiguous. In germline, CDR1 is DFQATT, CDR2 SNEGSKA (reference sequence). The CDR3 is 10 residues long. The ends were cut back, 4 bases at V and 3 bases at J, with 4 bases in the middle. CDR3 residues: CSATDYEQYF. The CDR3 DNA reads TGCAGTGCTACTGACTACGAGCAGTACTTC.

The V gene is TRBV10-3, the J gene TRBJ2-7; D is undetermined. The V end lost 4 bases, the J end lost 3 bases, and 7 bases lay between the germline ends. The germline CDR1 and CDR2 sequences are ENHRY and SYGVKD. CDR3 length: 12 amino acids. CDR3: CAISVGNYEQYF. The CDR3 bases are TGTGCCATCAGTGTAGGCAACTACGAGCAGTACTTC.

This clone was detected only once. The chain couples TRBV6-1 to TRBJ1-5; 7 nucleotides line up with TRBD1. Germline CDR1 reads MNHNS; CDR2 reads SASEGT. Trimming at V came to 8 bases and at J to 3 bases, leaving 10 bases not matched to a gene. There are 15 residues in the CDR3. CDR3: CASFSQTGNNQPQHF. The CDR3 DNA sequence: TGTGCCAGCTTCTCTCAGACAGGGAACAATCAGCCCCAGCATTTT.